This TCR beta chain comes out of a study of T-cell memory formation after mild COVID-19 (dated by TCRdb to the early 2020s). Regarding the complete study: Most TCR sequence clusters were specific to one of the two donors. T-cell clones expanding and contracting after mild COVID-19 in two donors were tracked by longitudinal TCRalpha and TCRbeta repertoire sequencing. The cohort comprised two young, previously healthy adult volunteers, one female and one male. Paper-wide results and their limitations: Contracting CD4+ clones appeared mostly in the CM and EM memory subsets, whereas CD8+ clones were enriched in EMRA. Clones contracting from day 15 to 85 had balanced CD4/CD8 phenotypes, while a second wave expanding from day 15 to 37 was biased towards CD4+. SARS-CoV-2 specificity was not confirmed for the second-wave clones peaking on day 37. Some responding clones were detected in pre-infection memory, suggesting pre-existing cross-reactive memory T cells joined the SARS-CoV-2 response. The study covered only a couple of mild cases, and larger cohorts including severe cases with pre-infection samples were considered necessary.

Ficoll-Paque density gradient centrifugation was the method used to isolate PBMCs. Data came from an Illumina NovaSeq 6000. TCRalpha and TCRbeta cDNA libraries were built by 5'RACE with constant-segment primers, adding sample barcodes and unique molecular identifiers. RNA was extracted from every sample with Trizol reagent. The libraries were amplified in two PCR steps, and the second step added a second sample barcode and Illumina TruSeq adapters. Libraries were sequenced on an Illumina NovaSeq with 2 x 150 bp paired-end reads. In the authors' own workflow: With migec v1.2.7, reads were demultiplexed and then collapsed into UMI-guided consensus sequences. Using mixcr v2.1.11, UMI consensuses were aligned to TRA and TRB V and J templates and then assembled into clonotypes. Clonotypes were classified as expanded or contracted when called significant by both edgeR and NoisET, with noise models trained on biological replicates. For edgeR calls, the thresholds were a false discovery rate-adjusted p below 0.01 and a log2 fold-change of 1. As an exploratory analysis of dynamics, max-normalized trajectories of the 1000 most abundant clonotypes were examined by PCA with hierarchical clustering. Each responding clone was given a CD4 or CD8 phenotype based on the CD4+ and CD8+ repertoires, which had been sequenced separately. The raw public reads went through TCRdb reprocessing: fastp at Q25, MiXCR clone calling, in-frame beta chains kept. Entries that share a CDR3 protein sequence are merged under the most common genes and DNA. TCRdb, rather than the study authors, made the V and J calls. The sample contains 200,000 to 250,000 distinct CDR3 sequences, roughly 17% of them found a single time. The ten biggest clones cover approximately 3.5% of the sample.

This clonotype was observed a handful of times. Its antigen remains undetermined. No much larger clone is present one base from it, and per-base qualities are unavailable. The trim is 0 bases for V and 7 bases for J, with a gap of 10 bases between the germline ends. Inclusive of the bounding cysteine and phenylalanine, the CDR3 is 13 residues long. The sequence is cut down to CDR3 DNA, 39 bases in frame from base 1. CDR1 and CDR2 were assigned from the germline V gene as MNHEY and SVGEGT. This receptor was obtained from a man younger than 35 who had mild COVID-19 (a few samples of this study predate the infection). The sample titles of this study are shuffled in the database, so cell type and time point are left out; the donor was told from shared clones. Sample: PBMCs or a T cell subset sorted from them (not recorded which). The receptor chain draws on TRBV6-2 or TRBV6-3 and TRBJ2-7, with an unclear D gene assignment. The nucleotides are TGTGCCAGCAGTTACTCTGCGAACGGGGAGCAGTACTTC. Its protein product is CASSYSANGEQYF.